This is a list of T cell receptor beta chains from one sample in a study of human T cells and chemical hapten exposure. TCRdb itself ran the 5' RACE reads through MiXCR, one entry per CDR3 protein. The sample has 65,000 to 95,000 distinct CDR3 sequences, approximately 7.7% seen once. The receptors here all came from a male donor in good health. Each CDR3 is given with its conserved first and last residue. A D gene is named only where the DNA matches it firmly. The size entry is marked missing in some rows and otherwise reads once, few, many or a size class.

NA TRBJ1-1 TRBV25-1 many TGTGCCAGCAGTCCTGGATGGACTGAAGCTTTCTTT CASSPGWTEAFF
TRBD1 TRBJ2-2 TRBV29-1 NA TGCAGCGGACAGGGGGCCGGGGAGCTGTTTTTT CSGQGAGELFF
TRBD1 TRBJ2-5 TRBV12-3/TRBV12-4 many TGTGCCAGCAGACCCGGACAGGGGGAGGCAACAGAGACCCAGTACTTC CASRPGQGEATETQYF
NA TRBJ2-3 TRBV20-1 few TGCAGTGCTAGTCGGTCGCAGACCCTAGGGTATGGCACAGATACGCAGTATTTT CSASRSQTLGYGTDTQYF
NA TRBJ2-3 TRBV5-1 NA TGCGCCAGCAGCTTGGCCGGAACTAGCACAGATACGCAGTATTTT CASSLAGTSTDTQYF
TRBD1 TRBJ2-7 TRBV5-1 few TGCGCCAGCAGCTTTCGACAGGGGGAAGGAGAGCAGTACTTC CASSFRQGEGEQYF
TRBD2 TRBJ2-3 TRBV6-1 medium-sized TGTGCCAGCAGTGGACTAGCGGGGGGGCCAGATACGCAGTATTTT CASSGLAGGPDTQYF
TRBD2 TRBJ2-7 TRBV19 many TGTGCCAGTAGTACGAGGACTAGCGGAGACTACGAGCAGTACTTC CASSTRTSGDYEQYF
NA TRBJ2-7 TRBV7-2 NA TGTGCCAGCAGCTTAGAGGTTACAGACTACGAGCAGTACTTC CASSLEVTDYEQYF
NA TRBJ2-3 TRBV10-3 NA TGTGCCATCAAGGGCAGCTTTAGCACAGATACGCAGTATTTT CAIKGSFSTDTQYF
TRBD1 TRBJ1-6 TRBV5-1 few TGCGCCAGCAGCCAGGGACAGGGGACGGAAGGTTCACCCCTCCACTTT CASSQGQGTEGSPLHF
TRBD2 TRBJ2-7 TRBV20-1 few TGCAGTGCTACAAAGACTAGCGGGGGCCGCCGCTCCTACGAGCAGTACTTC CSATKTSGGRRSYEQYF
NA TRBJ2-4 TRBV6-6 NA TGTGCCAGCAGGTCAGGAAAGCTTCTAGCCAAAAACATTCAGTACTTC CASRSGKLLAKNIQYF
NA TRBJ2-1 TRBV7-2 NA TGTGCCAGCAGCTTAGTCTACAATGAGCAGTTCTTC CASSLVYNEQFF
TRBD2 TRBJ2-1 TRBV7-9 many TGTGCCAGCAGCTTGGGACTAGGCAATGAGCAGTTCTTC CASSLGLGNEQFF
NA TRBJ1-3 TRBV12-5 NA TGTGCTAGTGGTTTAAGCTCTGGAAACACCATATATTTT CASGLSSGNTIYF
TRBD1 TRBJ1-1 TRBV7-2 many TGTGCCAGCAGACTCAGACAGGGAGATACTGAAGCTTTCTTT CASRLRQGDTEAFF
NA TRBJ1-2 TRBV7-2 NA TGTGCCAGCAGCTTAAACCCAGGGTCGGGTAACTATGGCTACACCTTC CASSLNPGSGNYGYTF
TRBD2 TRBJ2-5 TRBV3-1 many TGTGCCAGCAGCCGGACCGGGAGGGAGACCCAGTACTTC CASSRTGRETQYF
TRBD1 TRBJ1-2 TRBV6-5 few TGTGCCAGCAGTTACTCAGGACAGGGCGAATCTGGCTACACCTTC CASSYSGQGESGYTF
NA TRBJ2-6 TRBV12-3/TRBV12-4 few TGTGCCAGCAGTCCGCACCCGGGGTCAGCGATATACTCTGGGGCCAACGTCCTGACTTTC CASSPHPGSAIYSGANVLTF
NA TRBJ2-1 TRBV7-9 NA TGTGCCAGCAGCTTAGAATCGTCGCAGTTCTTC CASSLESSQFF
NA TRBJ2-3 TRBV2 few TGTGCCAGCAACCGGGATACGCGGGATACGCAGTATTTT CASNRDTRDTQYF
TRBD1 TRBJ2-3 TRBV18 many TGTGCCAGCTCATTACAGGGGGCTGGCACAGATACGCAGTATTTT CASSLQGAGTDTQYF
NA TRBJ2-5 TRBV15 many TGTGCCACCAGCAGTAGGGCAGAAGAGACCCAGTACTTC CATSSRAEETQYF
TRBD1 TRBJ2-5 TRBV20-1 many TGCAGTGCCCGGACAGGAAGGGTAGAGACCCAGTACTTC CSARTGRVETQYF
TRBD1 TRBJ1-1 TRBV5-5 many TGTGCCAGCAGCTGGAGGACAGGGGGAGGCACTGAAGCTTTCTTT CASSWRTGGGTEAFF
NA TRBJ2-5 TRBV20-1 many TGCAGTGCTAGAGCAGCGCGAGAGACCCAGTACTTC CSARAARETQYF
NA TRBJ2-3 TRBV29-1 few TGCAGCGTTGTGAGAGATACGCAGTATTTT CSVVRDTQYF
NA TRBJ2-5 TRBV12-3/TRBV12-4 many TGTGCCAGCAGCCCAACACCAGAGACCCAGTACTTC CASSPTPETQYF
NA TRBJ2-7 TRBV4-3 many TGCGCCAGCAGCCAAGACATGGACTTCACCTACGAGCAGTACTTC CASSQDMDFTYEQYF
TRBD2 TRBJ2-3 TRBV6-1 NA TGTGCCAGCAGTGAAGTATTCTTAACTAGCGGGAACCCAGATACGCAGTATTTT CASSEVFLTSGNPDTQYF
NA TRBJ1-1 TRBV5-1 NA TGCGCCAGCAAAACCCAGGTCAACACTGAAGCTTTCTTT CASKTQVNTEAFF
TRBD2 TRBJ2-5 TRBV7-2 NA TGTGCCAGCAGCTTTCCGACTAGCGGGGGGGCCCGAGAGACCCAGTACTTC CASSFPTSGGARETQYF
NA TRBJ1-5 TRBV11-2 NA TGTGCCAGCAGCTTAGACACCGGGAGGTCCCAGCCCCAGCATTTT CASSLDTGRSQPQHF
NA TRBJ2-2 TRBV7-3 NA TGTGCCAGCAGCTTAAGCTCCCCCGGGGAGCTGTTTTTT CASSLSSPGELFF
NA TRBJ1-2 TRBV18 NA TGTGCCAGCTCACCAGAGAGTGGACGGAAGACTAACTATGGCTACACCTTC CASSPESGRKTNYGYTF
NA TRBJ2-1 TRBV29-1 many TGCAGCGCCGGTCGGAGGCGTCACAATGAGCAGTTCTTC CSAGRRRHNEQFF
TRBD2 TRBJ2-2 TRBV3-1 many TGTGCCAGCAGCCAAGATCCTTGGACTAGCGGAGACACCGGGGAGCTGTTTTTT CASSQDPWTSGDTGELFF
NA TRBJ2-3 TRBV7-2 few TGTGCCAGCAGCTTAGAGTTCGCAGATACGCAGTATTTT CASSLEFADTQYF
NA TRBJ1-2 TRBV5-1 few TGCGCCAGCAGCTTGTTTCACCCGGACCAGGCCAAGGTCGACTATGGCTACACCTTC CASSLFHPDQAKVDYGYTF
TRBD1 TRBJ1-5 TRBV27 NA TGTGCCAGCAGTCCGGGACAGCGGTGGGCATATAGCAATCAGCCCCAGCATTTT CASSPGQRWAYSNQPQHF
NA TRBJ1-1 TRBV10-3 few TGTGCCATCGGGGGGAGGACGGCCATGAACACTGAAGCTTTCTTT CAIGGRTAMNTEAFF
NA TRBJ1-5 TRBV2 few TGTGCCAGCACTGAAAGAGCCGGTGGGGGGAATCAGCCCCAGCATTTT CASTERAGGGNQPQHF
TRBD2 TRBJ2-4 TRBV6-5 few TGTGCCAGAGGGAGGGTAGCCAAAAACATTCAGTACTTC CARGRVAKNIQYF
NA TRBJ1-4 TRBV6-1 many TGTGCCAGCAGTCGAACAAAGGAGGCAACTAATGAAAAACTGTTTTTT CASSRTKEATNEKLFF
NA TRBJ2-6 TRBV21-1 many TGTGCCAGCGGCCGACAGGGTTATAATGGGGCCAACGTCCTGACTTTC CASGRQGYNGANVLTF
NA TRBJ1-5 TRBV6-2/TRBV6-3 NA TGTGCCAGCAGAGTCAGGGGAATGGGCAATCAGCCCCAGCATTTT CASRVRGMGNQPQHF
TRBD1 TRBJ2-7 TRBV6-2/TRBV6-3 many TGTGCCAGCAGTCTCGCTGGACAGGGGATCTCCTACGAGCAGTACTTC CASSLAGQGISYEQYF
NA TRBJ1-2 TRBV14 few TGTGCCAGCAGCCAATTCGAGGCAGCGGGCTATGGCTACACCTTC CASSQFEAAGYGYTF
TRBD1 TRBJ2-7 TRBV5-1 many TGCGCCAGCAGCCGGGACAGGGGGCACGAGCAGTACTTC CASSRDRGHEQYF
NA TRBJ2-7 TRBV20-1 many TGCAGTGCTAGAAAGGGAATGGAGCAGTACTTC CSARKGMEQYF
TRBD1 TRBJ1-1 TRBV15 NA TGTGCCACCAGCAGGGGCGGGTGGAGGGGGCGCGTCGGGGAGGGCACTGAAGCTTTCTTT CATSRGGWRGRVGEGTEAFF
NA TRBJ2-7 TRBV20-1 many TGCAGTGCCGCCGGACAGACCTACGAGCAGTACTTC CSAAGQTYEQYF
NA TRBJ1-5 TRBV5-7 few TGTGCCAGCAGCGTGAACAATCAGCCCCAGCATTTT CASSVNNQPQHF